This T cell receptor beta chain was sequenced in a study of cytomegalovirus exposure and HLA in healthy donors. Study outcomes and limitations: Several top significant clusters appeared, in a later analysis, to be linked to common viral pathogens. Of the V segments, some could not be distinguished, including TRBV6-2 and TRBV6-3, and were excluded.

Comments on this clone: What it binds is not known.

The CDR3 consists of 16 residues. Germline trimming cut 4 bases from V and 6 bases from J; bases unmatched to any gene: 12. The germline gives CDR1 LGHNA, CDR2 YNFKEQ. PCR was performed using 60 Vbeta and 13 Jbeta primers. The repertoire was sequenced with immunoSEQ multiplex PCR; TCRdb's copy has only in-frame clones and lacks some. The sample gives about 150,000 clones, approximately 76% of which show up once; about 4.9% is in the top ten. Sequenced material: PBMCs. The rearrangement joins TRBV4-2 to TRBJ2-7, with 10 bases fitting TRBD1. The clonotype originates from a woman younger than 35 in good health and CMV-seropositive. As DNA, the CDR3 is TGTGCCAGCAGCCCGAATGGGGCGGGACAGGGGTTCGAGCAGTACTTC. This gives the protein CASSPNGAGQGFEQYF.